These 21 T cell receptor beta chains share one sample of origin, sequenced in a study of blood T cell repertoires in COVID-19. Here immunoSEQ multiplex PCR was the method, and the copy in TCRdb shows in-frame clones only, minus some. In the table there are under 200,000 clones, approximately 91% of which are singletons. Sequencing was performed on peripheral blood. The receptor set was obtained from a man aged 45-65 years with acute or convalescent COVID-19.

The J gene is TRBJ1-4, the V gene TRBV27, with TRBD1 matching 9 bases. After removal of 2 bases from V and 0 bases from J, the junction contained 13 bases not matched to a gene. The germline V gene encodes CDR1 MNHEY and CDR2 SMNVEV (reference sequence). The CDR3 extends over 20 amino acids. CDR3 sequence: CASSLAPPGTGTATNEKLFF. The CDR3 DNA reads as TGTGCCAGCAGTTTAGCGCCCCCCGGGACAGGGACCGCAACTAATGAAAAACTGTTTTTT.

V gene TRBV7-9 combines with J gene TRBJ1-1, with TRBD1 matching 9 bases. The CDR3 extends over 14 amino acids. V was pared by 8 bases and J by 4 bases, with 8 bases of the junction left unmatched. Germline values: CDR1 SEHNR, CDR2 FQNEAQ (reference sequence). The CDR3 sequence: CASDRGIGSTEAFF. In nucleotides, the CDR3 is TGTGCCAGCGACAGGGGGATAGGGAGCACTGAAGCTTTCTTT. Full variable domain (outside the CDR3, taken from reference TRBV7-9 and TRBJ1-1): DTGVSQNPRHKITKRGQNVTFRCDPISEHNRLYWYRQTLGQGPEFLTYFQNEAQLEKSRLLSDRFSAERPKGSFSTLEIQRTEQGDSAMYLCASDRGIGSTEAFFGQGTRLTVV.

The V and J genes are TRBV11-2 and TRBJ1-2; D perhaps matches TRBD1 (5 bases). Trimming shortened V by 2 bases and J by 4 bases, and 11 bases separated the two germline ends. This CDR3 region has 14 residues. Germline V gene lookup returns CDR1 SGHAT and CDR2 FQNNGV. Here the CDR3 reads CASSLSRAGYGYTF. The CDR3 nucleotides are TGTGCCAGCAGCTTAAGCAGGGCCGGCTATGGCTACACCTTC.

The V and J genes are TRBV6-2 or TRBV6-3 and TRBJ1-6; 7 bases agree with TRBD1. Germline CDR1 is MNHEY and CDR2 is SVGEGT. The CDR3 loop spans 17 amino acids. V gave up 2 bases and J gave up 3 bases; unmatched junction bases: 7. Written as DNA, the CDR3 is TGTGCCAGCAGTTACATTGGAGGGGGCGACTATAATTCACCCCTCCACTTT. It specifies CASSYIGGGDYNSPLHF.

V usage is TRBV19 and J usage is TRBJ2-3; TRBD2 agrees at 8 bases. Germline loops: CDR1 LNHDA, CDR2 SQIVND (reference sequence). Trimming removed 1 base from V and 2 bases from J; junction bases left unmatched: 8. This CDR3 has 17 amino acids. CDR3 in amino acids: CASSIGPSGRFTDTQYF. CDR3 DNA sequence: TGTGCCAGTAGTATAGGGCCTAGCGGGCGATTCACAGATACGCAGTATTTT.

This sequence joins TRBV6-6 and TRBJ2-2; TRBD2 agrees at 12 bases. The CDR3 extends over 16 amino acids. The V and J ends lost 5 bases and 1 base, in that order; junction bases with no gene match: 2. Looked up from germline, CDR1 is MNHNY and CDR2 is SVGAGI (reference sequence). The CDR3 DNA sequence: TGTGCCAGCAGTCGGACTAGCGGGGAGAACACCGGGGAGCTGTTTTTT. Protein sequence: CASSRTSGENTGELFF.

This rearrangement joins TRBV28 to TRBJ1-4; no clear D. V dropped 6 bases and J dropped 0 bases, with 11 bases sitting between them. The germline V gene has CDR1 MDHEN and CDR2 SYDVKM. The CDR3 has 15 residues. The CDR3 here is CASRQNGATNEKLFF. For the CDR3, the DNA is TGTGCCAGCAGACAAAACGGGGCAACTAATGAAAAACTGTTTTTT.

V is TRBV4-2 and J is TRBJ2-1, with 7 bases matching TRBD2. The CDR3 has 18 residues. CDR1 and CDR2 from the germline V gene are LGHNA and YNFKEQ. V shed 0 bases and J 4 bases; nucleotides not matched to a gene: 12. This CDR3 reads CASSQDPLWGGGYNEQFF. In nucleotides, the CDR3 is TGTGCCAGCAGCCAAGACCCATTGTGGGGCGGGGGTTACAATGAGCAGTTCTTC.

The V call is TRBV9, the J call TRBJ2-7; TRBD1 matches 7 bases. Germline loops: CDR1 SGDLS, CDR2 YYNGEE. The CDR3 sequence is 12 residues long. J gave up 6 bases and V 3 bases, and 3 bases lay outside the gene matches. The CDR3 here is CASSATGREQYF. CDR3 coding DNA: TGTGCCAGCAGCGCGACAGGGCGCGAGCAGTACTTC. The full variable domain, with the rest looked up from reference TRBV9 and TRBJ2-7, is DSGVTQTPKHLITATGQRVTLRCSPRSGDLSVYWYQQSLDQGLQFLIQYYNGEERAKGNILERFSAQQFPDLHSELNLSSLELGDSALYFCASSATGREQYFGPGTRLTVT.

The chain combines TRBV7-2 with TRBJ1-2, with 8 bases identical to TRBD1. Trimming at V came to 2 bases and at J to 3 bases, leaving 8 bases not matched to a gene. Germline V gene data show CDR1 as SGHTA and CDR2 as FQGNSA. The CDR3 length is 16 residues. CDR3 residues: CASSLSFGQGYYGYTF. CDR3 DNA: TGTGCCAGCAGCTTATCATTCGGACAGGGCTACTATGGCTACACCTTC.

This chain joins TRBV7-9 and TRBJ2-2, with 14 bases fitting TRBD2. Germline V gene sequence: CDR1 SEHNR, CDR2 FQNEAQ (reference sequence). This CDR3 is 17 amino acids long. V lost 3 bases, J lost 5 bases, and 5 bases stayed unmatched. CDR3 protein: CASSFRLAGGKTGELFF. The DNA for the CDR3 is TGTGCCAGCAGCTTTAGACTAGCGGGAGGGAAGACCGGGGAGCTGTTTTTT. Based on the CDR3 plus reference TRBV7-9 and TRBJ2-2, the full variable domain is DTGVSQNPRHKITKRGQNVTFRCDPISEHNRLYWYRQTLGQGPEFLTYFQNEAQLEKSRLLSDRFSAERPKGSFSTLEIQRTEQGDSAMYLCASSFRLAGGKTGELFFGEGSRLTVL.

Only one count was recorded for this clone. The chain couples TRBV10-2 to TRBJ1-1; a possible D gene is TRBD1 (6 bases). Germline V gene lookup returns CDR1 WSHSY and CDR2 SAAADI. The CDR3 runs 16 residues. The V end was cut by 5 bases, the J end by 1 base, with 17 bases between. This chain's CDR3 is CASSFGAGATNTEAFF. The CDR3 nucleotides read TGCGCCAGCAGTTTCGGAGCAGGGGCTACGAACACTGAAGCTTTCTTT.

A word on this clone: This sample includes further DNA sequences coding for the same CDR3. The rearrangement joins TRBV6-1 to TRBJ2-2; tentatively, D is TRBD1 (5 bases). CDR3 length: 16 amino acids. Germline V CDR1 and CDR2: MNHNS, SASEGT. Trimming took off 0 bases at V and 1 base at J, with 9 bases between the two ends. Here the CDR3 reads CASSEAGQGNTGELFF. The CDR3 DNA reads TGTGCCAGCAGTGAAGCGGGCCAGGGGAACACCGGGGAGCTGTTTTTT.

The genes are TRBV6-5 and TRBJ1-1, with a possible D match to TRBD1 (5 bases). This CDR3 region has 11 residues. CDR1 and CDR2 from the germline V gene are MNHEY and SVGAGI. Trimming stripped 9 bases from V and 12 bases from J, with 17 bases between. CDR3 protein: CASVGLQKTFF. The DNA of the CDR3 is TGTGCCAGTGTGGGACTACAGAAGACTTTCTTT.

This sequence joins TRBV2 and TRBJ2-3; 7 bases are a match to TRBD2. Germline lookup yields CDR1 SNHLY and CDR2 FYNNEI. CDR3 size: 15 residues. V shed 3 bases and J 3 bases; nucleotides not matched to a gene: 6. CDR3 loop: CASSELQGGTDTQYF. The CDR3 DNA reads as TGTGCCAGCAGTGAGTTGCAGGGAGGGACAGATACGCAGTATTTT.

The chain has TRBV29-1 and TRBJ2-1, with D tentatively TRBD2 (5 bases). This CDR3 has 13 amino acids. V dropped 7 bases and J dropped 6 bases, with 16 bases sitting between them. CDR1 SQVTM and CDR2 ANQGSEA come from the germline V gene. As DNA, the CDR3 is TGCAGCGCAAGCCATAGCCGGGGCAATGAGCAGTTCTTC. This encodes CSASHSRGNEQFF.

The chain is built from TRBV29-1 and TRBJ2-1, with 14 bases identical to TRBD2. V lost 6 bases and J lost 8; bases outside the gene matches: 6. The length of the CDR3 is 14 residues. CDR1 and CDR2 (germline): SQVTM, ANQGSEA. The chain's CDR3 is CSVGGTSGSYEQFF. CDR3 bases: TGCAGCGTGGGAGGGACTAGCGGGAGCTATGAGCAGTTCTTC.

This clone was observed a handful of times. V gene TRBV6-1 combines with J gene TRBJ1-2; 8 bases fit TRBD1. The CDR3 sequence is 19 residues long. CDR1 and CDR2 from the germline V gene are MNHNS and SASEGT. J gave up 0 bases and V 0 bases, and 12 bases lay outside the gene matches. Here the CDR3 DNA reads TGTGCCAGCAGTGAAGCCAGGACCGGGACAGGACGCACTAACTATGGCTACACCTTC. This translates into CASSEARTGTGRTNYGYTF.

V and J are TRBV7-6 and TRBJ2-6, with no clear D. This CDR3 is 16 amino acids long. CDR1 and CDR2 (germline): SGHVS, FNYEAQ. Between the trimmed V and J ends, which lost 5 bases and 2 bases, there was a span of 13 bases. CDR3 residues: CASSATVAPGANVLTF. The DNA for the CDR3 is TGTGCCAGCAGCGCCACGGTCGCCCCTGGGGCCAACGTCCTGACTTTC.

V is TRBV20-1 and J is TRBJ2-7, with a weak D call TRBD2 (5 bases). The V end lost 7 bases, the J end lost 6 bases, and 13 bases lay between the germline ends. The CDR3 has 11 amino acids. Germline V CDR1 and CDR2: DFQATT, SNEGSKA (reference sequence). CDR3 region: CSVWTSGEQYF. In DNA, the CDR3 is TGCAGTGTTTGGACTTCTGGCGAGCAGTACTTC.

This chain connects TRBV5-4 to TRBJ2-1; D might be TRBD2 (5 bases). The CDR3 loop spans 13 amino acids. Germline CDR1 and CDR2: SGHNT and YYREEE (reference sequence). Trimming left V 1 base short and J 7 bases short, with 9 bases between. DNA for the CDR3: TGTGCCAGCAGCTTGATGGTAGCGAATGAGCAGTTCTTC. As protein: CASSLMVANEQFF.